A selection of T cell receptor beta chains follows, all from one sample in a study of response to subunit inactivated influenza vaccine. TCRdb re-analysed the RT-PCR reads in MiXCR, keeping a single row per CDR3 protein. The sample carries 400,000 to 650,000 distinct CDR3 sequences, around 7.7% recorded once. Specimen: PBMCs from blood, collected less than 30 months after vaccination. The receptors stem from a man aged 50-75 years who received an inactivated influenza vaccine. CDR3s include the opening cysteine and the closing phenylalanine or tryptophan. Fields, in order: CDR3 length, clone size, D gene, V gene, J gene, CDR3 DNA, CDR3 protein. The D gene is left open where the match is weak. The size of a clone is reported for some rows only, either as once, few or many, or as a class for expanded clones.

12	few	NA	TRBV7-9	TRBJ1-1	TGTGCCAGCAGCTTAGTTGTGAGCGGAGCTTTCTTT	CASSLVVSGAFF
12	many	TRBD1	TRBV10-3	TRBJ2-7	TGTGCCATCAGGGGACAGGGGGACGAGCAGTACTTC	CAIRGQGDEQYF
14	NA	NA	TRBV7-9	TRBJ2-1	TGTGCCAGCAGCTTAGTCGGATCGGACAATGAGCAGTTCTTC	CASSLVGSDNEQFF
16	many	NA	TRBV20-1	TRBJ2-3	TGCAGTGCTAGAGATTTGCTAGCGACTCACACAGATACGCAGTATTTT	CSARDLLATHTDTQYF
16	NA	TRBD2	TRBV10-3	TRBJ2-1	TGTGCCATCAGTGCAACCACTAGCGGGAGTGACAATGAGCAGTTCTTC	CAISATTSGSDNEQFF
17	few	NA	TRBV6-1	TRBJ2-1	TGTGCCAGCAGTCTTCACCCCGTCAGGGCCGTATACAATGAGCAGTTCTTC	CASSLHPVRAVYNEQFF
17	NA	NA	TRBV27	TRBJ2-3	TGTGCCAGCAGTTTTGAGTTTGGTTGGGCCCGAACAGATACGCAGTATTTT	CASSFEFGWARTDTQYF
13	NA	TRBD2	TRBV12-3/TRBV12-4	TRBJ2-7	TGTGCCAGCAGCCGGGGAACTAGCGTCGAGCAGTACTTC	CASSRGTSVEQYF
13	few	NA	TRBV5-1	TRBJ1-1	TGCGCCAGCAGCTTGGAAACAGGTTATGAAGCTTTCTTT	CASSLETGYEAFF
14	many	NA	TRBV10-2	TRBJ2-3	TGCGCGGCGAGGGGGAATCCTAGCACAGATACGCAGTATTTT	CAARGNPSTDTQYF
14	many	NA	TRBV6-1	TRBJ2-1	TGTGCCAGCAAGCGGGACATATCCTACAATGAGCAGTTCTTC	CASKRDISYNEQFF